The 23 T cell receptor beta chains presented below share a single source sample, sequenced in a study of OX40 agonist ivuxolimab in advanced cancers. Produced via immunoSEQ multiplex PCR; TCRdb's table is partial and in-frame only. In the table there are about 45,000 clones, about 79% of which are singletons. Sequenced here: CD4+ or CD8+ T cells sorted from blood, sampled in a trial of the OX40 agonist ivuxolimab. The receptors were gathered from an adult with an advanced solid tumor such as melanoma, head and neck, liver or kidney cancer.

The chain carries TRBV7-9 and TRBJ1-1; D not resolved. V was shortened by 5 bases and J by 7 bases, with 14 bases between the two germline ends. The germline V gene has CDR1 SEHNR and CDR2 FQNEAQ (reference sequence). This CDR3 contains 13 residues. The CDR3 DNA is TGTGCCAGCAGCCTGAGGCCTGAAGGTGAAGCTTTCTTT. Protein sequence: CASSLRPEGEAFF.

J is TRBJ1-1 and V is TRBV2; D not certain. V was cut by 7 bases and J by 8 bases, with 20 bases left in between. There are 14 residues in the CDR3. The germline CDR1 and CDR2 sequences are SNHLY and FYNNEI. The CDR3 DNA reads TGTGCCAGCAAGGCGACATACCTGGGTGACGAAGCTTTCTTT. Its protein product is CASKATYLGDEAFF.

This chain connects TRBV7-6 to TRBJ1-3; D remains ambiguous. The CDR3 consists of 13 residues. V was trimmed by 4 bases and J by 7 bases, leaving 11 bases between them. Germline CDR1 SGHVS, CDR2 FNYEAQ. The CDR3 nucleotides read TGTGCCAGCAGCTCGAGCATCGGGAACACCATATATTTT. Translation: CASSSSIGNTIYF.

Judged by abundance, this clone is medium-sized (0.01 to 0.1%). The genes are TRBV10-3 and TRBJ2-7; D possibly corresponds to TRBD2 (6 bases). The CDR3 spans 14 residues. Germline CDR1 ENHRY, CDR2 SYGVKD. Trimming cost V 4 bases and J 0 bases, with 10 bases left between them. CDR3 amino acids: CAISGGLTSYEQYF. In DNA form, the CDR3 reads TGTGCCATCAGTGGGGGACTGACCTCCTACGAGCAGTACTTC.

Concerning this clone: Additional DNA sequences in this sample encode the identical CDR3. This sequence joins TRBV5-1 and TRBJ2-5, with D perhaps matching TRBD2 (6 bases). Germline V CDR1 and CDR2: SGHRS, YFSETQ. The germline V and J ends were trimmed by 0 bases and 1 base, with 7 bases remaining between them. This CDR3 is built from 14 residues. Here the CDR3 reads CASSLGSGQETQYF. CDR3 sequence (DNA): TGCGCCAGCAGCTTGGGTAGCGGCCAAGAGACCCAGTACTTC.

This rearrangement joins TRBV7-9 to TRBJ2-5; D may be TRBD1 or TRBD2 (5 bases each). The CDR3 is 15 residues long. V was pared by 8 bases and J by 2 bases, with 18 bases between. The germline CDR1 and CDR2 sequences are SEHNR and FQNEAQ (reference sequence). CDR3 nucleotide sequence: TGTGCCAGCGGACCTGGGACGGCCACACAAGAGACCCAGTACTTC. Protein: CASGPGTATQETQYF.

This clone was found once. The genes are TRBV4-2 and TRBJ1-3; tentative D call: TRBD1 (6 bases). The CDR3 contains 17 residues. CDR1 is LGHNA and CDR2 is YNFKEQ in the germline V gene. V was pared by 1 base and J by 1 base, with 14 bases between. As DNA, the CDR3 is TGTGCCAGCAGCCAAGGGTACAGGGACGCATCTGGAAACACCATATATTTT. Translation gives CASSQGYRDASGNTIYF.

As DNA, the CDR3 is TGTGCCAGCAGTATCGGGACTAGCGGGAGACGGTACTTC. Residues: CASSIGTSGRRYF. The chain combines TRBV6-1 with TRBJ2-7, with 14 bases that match TRBD2. Trimming cost V 5 bases and J 12 bases; bases outside gene matches: 6. The CDR3 has 13 amino acids. In germline, CDR1 is MNHNS, CDR2 SASEGT.

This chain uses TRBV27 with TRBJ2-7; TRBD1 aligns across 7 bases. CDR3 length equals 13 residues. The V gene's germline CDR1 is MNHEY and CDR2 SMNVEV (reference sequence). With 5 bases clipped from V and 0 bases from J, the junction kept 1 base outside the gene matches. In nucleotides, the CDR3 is TGTGCCAGCAGTGGGACAGCCTCCTACGAGCAGTACTTC. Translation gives CASSGTASYEQYF.

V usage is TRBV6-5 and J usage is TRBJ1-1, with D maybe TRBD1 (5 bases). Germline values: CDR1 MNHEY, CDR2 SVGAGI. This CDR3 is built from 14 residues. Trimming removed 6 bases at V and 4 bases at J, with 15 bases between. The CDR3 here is CASRNLRGGTEAFF. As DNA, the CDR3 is TGTGCCAGCAGAAACCTTAGGGGCGGCACTGAAGCTTTCTTT.

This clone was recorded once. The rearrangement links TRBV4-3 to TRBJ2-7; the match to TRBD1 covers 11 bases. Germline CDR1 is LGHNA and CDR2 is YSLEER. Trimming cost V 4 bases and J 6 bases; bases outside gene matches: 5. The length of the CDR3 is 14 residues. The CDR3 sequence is CASSLGQGASEQYF. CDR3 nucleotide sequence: TGCGCCAGCAGCCTAGGACAGGGGGCGTCCGAGCAGTACTTC.

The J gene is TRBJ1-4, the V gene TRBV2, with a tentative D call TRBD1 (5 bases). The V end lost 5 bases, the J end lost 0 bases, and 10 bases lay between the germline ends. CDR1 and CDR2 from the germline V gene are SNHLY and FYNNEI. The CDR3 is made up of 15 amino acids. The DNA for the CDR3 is TGTGCCAGCAGTCCGACGGGGGCAACTAATGAAAAACTGTTTTTT. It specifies CASSPTGATNEKLFF.

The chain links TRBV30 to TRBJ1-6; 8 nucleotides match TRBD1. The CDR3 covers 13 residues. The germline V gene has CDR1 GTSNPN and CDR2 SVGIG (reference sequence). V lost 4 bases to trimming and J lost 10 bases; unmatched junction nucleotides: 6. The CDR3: CAWTPDRESPLHF. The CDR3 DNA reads TGTGCCTGGACCCCGGACAGGGAATCACCCCTCCACTTT.

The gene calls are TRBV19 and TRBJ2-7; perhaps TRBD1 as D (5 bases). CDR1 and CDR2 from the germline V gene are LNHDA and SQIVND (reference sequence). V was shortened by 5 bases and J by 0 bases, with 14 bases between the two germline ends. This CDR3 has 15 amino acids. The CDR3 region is CASSPQGPNSYEQYF. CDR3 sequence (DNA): TGTGCCAGTAGTCCCCAGGGCCCTAACTCCTACGAGCAGTACTTC.

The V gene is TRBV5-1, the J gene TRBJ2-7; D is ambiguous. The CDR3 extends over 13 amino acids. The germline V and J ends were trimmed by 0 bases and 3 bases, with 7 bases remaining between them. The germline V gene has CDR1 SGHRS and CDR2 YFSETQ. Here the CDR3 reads CASSLGVLYEQYF. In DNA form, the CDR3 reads TGCGCCAGCAGCTTGGGGGTTCTCTACGAGCAGTACTTC.

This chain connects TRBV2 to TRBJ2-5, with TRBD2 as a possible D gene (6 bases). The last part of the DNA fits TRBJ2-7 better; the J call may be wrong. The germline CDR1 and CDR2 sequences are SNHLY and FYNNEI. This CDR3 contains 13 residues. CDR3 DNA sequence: TGTGCCAGCAGTGACGGGAGCTCCTACGAGCAGTACTTC. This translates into CASSDGSSYEQYF.

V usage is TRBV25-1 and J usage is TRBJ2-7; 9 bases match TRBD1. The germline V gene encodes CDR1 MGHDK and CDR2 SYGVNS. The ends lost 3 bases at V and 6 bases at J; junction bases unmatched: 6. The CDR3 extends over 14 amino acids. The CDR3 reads CASSDLGQGSEQYF. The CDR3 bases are TGTGCCAGCAGTGATTTGGGACAGGGTTCCGAGCAGTACTTC.

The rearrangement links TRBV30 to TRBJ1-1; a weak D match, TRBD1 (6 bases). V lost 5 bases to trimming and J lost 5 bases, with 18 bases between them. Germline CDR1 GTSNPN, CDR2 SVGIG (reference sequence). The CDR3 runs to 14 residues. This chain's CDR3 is CAWENGGAWTEAFF. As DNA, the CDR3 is TGTGCCTGGGAGAACGGGGGCGCATGGACTGAAGCTTTCTTT.

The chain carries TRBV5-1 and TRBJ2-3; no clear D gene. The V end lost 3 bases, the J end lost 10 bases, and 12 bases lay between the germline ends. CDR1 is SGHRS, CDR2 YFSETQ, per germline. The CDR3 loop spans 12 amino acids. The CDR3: CASSSDPHPQYF. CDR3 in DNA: TGCGCCAGCAGCTCGGACCCGCATCCGCAGTATTTT.

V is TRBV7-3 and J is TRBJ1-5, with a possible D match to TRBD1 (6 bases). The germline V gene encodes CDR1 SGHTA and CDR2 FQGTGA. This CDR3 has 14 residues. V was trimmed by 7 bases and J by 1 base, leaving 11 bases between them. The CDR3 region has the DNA TGTGCCAGCAAGTTGGGGGCGAGCAATCAGCCCCAGCATTTT. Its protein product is CASKLGASNQPQHF.

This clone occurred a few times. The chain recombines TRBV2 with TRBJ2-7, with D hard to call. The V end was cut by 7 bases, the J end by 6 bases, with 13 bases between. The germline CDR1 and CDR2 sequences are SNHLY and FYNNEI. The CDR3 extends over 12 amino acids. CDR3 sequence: CASKTSGAEQYF. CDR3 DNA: TGTGCCAGCAAGACGTCGGGCGCCGAGCAGTACTTC.

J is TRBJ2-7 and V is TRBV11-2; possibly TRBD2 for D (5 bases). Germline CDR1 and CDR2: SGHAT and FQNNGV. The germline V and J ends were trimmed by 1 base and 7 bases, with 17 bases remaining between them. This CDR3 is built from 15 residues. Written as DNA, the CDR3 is TGTGCCAGCAGCTTAGGAGGGCCAGCCCTTGAAGAGCAGTACTTC. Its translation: CASSLGGPALEEQYF.

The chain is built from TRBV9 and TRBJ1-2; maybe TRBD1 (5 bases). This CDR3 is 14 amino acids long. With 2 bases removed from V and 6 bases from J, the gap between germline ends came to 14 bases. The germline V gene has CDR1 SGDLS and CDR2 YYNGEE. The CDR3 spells CASSVGRVGDGYTF. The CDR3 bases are TGTGCCAGCAGCGTGGGCAGGGTGGGGGATGGCTACACCTTC.